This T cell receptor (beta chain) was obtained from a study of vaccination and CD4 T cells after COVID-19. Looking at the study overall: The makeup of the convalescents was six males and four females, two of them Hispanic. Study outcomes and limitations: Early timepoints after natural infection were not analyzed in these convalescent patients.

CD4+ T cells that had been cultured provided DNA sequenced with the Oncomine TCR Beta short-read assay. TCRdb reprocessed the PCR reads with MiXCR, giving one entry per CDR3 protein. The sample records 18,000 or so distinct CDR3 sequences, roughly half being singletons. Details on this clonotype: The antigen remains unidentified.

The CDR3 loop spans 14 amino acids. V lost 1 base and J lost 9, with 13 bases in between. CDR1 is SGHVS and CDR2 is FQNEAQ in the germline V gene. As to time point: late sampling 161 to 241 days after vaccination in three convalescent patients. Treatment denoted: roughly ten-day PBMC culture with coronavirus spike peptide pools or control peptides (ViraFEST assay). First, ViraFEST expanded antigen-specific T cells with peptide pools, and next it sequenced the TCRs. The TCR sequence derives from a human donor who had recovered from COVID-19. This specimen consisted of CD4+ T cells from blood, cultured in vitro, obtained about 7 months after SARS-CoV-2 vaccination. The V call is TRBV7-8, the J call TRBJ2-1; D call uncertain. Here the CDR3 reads CASSLVRTLGEQFF. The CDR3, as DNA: TGTGCCAGCAGCTTAGTCCGGACGCTGGGTGAGCAGTTCTTC.